One T cell receptor beta chain is described in this entry. With no exception, relapse followed autologous stem cell transplantation in all patients, and brentuximab vedotin exposure varied. V lost 2 bases to trimming and J lost 7 bases, with 6 bases between them. Germline CDR1 SGHRS, CDR2 YFSETQ. CDR3 length: 12 amino acids. These data originate in a study of PD-1 blockade in classical Hodgkin lymphoma. Some clones are missing from TCRdb's copy, which holds only in-frame ones; the method was immunoSEQ multiplex PCR. The table has 35,000 to 40,000 clones, just over 85% seen once; the top ten hold roughly 7.7%.

The input for sequencing was peripheral blood mononuclear cells (PBMCs), taken before the second cycle of nivolumab. This TCR came from a human donor with classical Hodgkin lymphoma. V gene TRBV5-1 combines with J gene TRBJ2-2; D unclear. CDR3 amino acids: CASSFNFGELFF. For the CDR3, the DNA is TGCGCCAGCAGCTTTAATTTCGGGGAGCTGTTTTTT.